This T cell receptor (beta chain) was recorded in a study of blood T cell repertoires in COVID-19. Study in general: T cells, B-cell-depleted T cells, or PBMCs provided the cDNA or gDNA that served as material.

Per the original data handling: How many nucleated cells were present was estimated from reference gene primer amplification. Method: immunoSEQ multiplex PCR; TCRdb's copy keeps in-frame clones and lacks some. For V, J and clone size, that table is used; D and trimming come from the DNA. The repertoire consists of about 140,000 clones, with about three quarters occurring once and the leading ten covering roughly 14%. The receptor was derived from a man older than 75 with acute or convalescent COVID-19. Input material: peripheral blood.

The CDR3 sequence: CASSVRNTGELFF. In DNA, the CDR3 is TGTGCCAGTAGTGTGCGAAACACCGGGGAGCTGTTTTTT. The chain has TRBV19 and TRBJ2-2; D is undetermined. V was cut by 5 bases and J by 2 bases, with 6 bases left in between. Per the germline V gene, CDR1 is LNHDA and CDR2 is SQIVND (reference sequence). This CDR3 region has 13 residues.